These 21 T cell receptor beta chains share one sample of origin, sequenced in a study of cytomegalovirus exposure and HLA in healthy donors. In the PCR, 60 Vbeta and 13 Jbeta primers were used. Measured with immunoSEQ multiplex PCR; TCRdb has only the in-frame clones, and not every one. This sample carries 250,000 to 350,000 clones, 86% of them seen once, and the ten largest clones take 3.5% to 4%. The source material was PBMCs. The receptors were sampled from a man aged 35 to 55 in good health and CMV-seropositive.

V and J are TRBV5-1 and TRBJ2-7; the match to TRBD1 covers 8 bases. Germline CDR1 and CDR2: SGHRS and YFSETQ. This CDR3 region has 14 residues. With V trimmed by 4 bases and J by 4 bases, 7 bases remained unmatched. The CDR3 DNA reads TGCGCCAGCAGCCTGACCGGACAGGGTTACGAGCAGTACTTC. Its translation: CASSLTGQGYEQYF.

The rearrangement links TRBV18 to TRBJ2-1; TRBD2 matches 8 bases. Trimming removed 0 bases from V and 7 bases from J; junction bases left unmatched: 8. The CDR3 is 16 amino acids. Germline CDR1 and CDR2: KGHSH and LQKENI. The CDR3 nucleotides are TGTGCCAGCTCACCACCGCTAGCGGGTGGGAGGAATGAGCAGTTCTTC. It yields the protein CASSPPLAGGRNEQFF.

CDR3 amino acids: CASSPASPYEQYF. In DNA form, the CDR3 reads TGTGCCAGCAGCCCCGCTAGCCCCTACGAGCAGTACTTC. The genes are TRBV7-9 and TRBJ2-7; D is possibly TRBD2 (5 bases). Germline CDR1 is SEHNR and CDR2 is FQNEAQ (reference sequence). Trimming pared 5 bases from V and 2 bases from J, leaving 10 bases between. The CDR3 spans 13 residues.

The chain carries TRBV2 and TRBJ2-5; possibly TRBD1 for D (5 bases). CDR3 length equals 12 residues. V was shortened by 4 bases and J by 3 bases, with 6 bases between the two germline ends. The germline V gene encodes CDR1 SNHLY and CDR2 FYNNEI. The CDR3 reads CASSVREETQYF. The CDR3 coding sequence is TGTGCCAGCAGTGTCAGGGAAGAGACCCAGTACTTC. Full variable domain (remainder filled in from reference TRBV2 and TRBJ2-5): EPEVTQTPSHQVTQMGQEVILRCVPISNHLYFYWYRQILGQKVEFLVSFYNNEISEKSEIFDDQFSVERPDGSNFTLKIRSTKLEDSAMYFCASSVREETQYFGPGTRLLVL.

The V gene is TRBV5-1, the J gene TRBJ2-5; perhaps TRBD2 as D (5 bases). Germline values: CDR1 SGHRS, CDR2 YFSETQ. V lost 0 bases and J lost 5, with 11 bases in between. The CDR3 is made up of 14 amino acids. CDR3 sequence reads: CASSLEASLETQYF. The CDR3 DNA follows: TGCGCCAGCAGCTTGGAGGCTAGCTTGGAGACCCAGTACTTC.

This clone was seen once. This chain uses TRBV7-3 with TRBJ2-1; D is uncertain. The CDR3 covers 13 residues. CDR1 and CDR2 (germline): SGHTA, FQGTGA. Trimming stripped 1 base from V and 3 bases from J, with 4 bases between. The DNA for the CDR3 is TGTGCCAGCAGCTTAATCCGCTACAATGAGCAGTTCTTC. Its protein product is CASSLIRYNEQFF. Full variable domain (remainder filled in from reference TRBV7-3 and TRBJ2-1): GAGVSQTPSNKVTEKGKYVELRCDPISGHTALYWYRQSLGQGPEFLIYFQGTGAADDSGLPNDRFFAVRPEGSVSTLKIQRTERGDSAVYLCASSLIRYNEQFFGPGTRLTVL.

A single count supports this clone. V usage is TRBV18 and J usage is TRBJ1-4; D perhaps matches TRBD1 (6 bases). The CDR3 is 15 amino acids. CDR1 is KGHSH and CDR2 is LQKENI in the germline V gene. Trimming stripped 3 bases from V and 7 bases from J, with 15 bases between. For the CDR3, the DNA is TGTGCCAGCTCACCCGTGGGCAGGGGTGGTGAAAAACTGTTTTTT. It encodes CASSPVGRGGEKLFF.

The J gene is TRBJ2-1, the V gene TRBV27, with D possibly being TRBD1 (5 bases). Trimming removed 5 bases from V and 4 bases from J, with 12 bases in between. CDR1 and CDR2 (germline): MNHEY, SMNVEV (reference sequence). The length of the CDR3 is 14 residues. CDR3 loop: CASSVDTPYNEQFF. Written as DNA, the CDR3 is TGTGCCAGCAGTGTGGACACCCCGTACAATGAGCAGTTCTTC.

As for this clone: Other DNA sequences in the same sample also yield this CDR3. The V gene is TRBV9, the J gene TRBJ2-7; D remains ambiguous. This CDR3 is 13 amino acids long. V gave up 0 bases and J gave up 3 bases, with 7 bases separating them. Germline V gene lookup returns CDR1 SGDLS and CDR2 YYNGEE. Here the CDR3 DNA reads TGTGCCAGCAGCGTAGGGAGCAGCTACGAGCAGTACTTC. The encoded protein is CASSVGSSYEQYF.

V usage is TRBV28 and J usage is TRBJ1-1; D call uncertain. Germline lookup yields CDR1 MDHEN and CDR2 SYDVKM. The CDR3 loop spans 16 amino acids. The V gene lost 2 bases and the J gene lost 5 bases, with 18 bases spanning the gap. The CDR3 here is CASSLRIHPGGTEAFF. In nucleotides, the CDR3 is TGTGCCAGCAGTTTAAGGATTCATCCGGGTGGAACTGAAGCTTTCTTT. The whole variable domain, remainder taken from reference TRBV28 and TRBJ1-1, is DVKVTQSSRYLVKRTGEKVFLECVQDMDHENMFWYRQDPGLGLRLIYFSYDVKMKEKGDIPEGYSVSREKKERFSLILESASTNQTSMYLCASSLRIHPGGTEAFFGQGTRLTVV.

The chain has TRBV5-4 and TRBJ2-3, with TRBD2 matching over 9 bases. The CDR3 loop spans 15 amino acids. The ends lost 3 bases at V and 1 base at J; junction bases unmatched: 3. Germline-derived CDR1 and CDR2 are SGHNT and YYREEE (reference sequence). The CDR3 nucleotides are TGTGCCAGCAGCTCAAGACTAGCGGGCACAGATACGCAGTATTTT. As protein: CASSSRLAGTDTQYF.

V and J are TRBV7-9 and TRBJ1-3; 8 nucleotides match TRBD1. The CDR3 extends over 18 amino acids. Germline V lookup: CDR1 SEHNR, CDR2 FQNEAQ (reference sequence). The V segment lost 0 bases and the J segment 0 bases; nucleotides outside the gene matches: 7. DNA of the CDR3: TGTGCCAGCAGCTTAGCCCCGACAGGGGTCCTCTCTGGAAACACCATATATTTT. It codes for CASSLAPTGVLSGNTIYF. The full variable domain, its missing parts supplied by reference TRBV7-9 and TRBJ1-3, is DTGVSQNPRHKITKRGQNVTFRCDPISEHNRLYWYRQTLGQGPEFLTYFQNEAQLEKSRLLSDRFSAERPKGSFSTLEIQRTEQGDSAMYLCASSLAPTGVLSGNTIYFGEGSWLTVV.

The chain recombines TRBV9 with TRBJ2-7, with TRBD1 matching over 8 bases. This CDR3 spans 14 amino acids. The germline V gene encodes CDR1 SGDLS and CDR2 YYNGEE. V lost 4 bases and J lost 2; bases outside the gene matches: 5. The CDR3 DNA sequence: TGTGCCAGCAGCTTCCGGGACAGGCCCTACGAGCAGTACTTC. Translated, it gives CASSFRDRPYEQYF.

This chain joins TRBV12-5 and TRBJ2-3; possible D gene TRBD2, 6 bases. Germline CDR1 is LGHNT and CDR2 is FRNRAP. The CDR3 spans 19 residues. The ends were cut back, 3 bases at V and 0 bases at J, with 22 bases in the middle. The CDR3 reads CASGLSLAWTSPSTDTQYF. The DNA for the CDR3 is TGTGCTAGTGGTTTATCTCTAGCGTGGACTTCTCCTAGCACAGATACGCAGTATTTT.

The chain is built from TRBV9 and TRBJ2-3; 7 bases align to TRBD1. The CDR3 has 14 residues. J gave up 4 bases and V 0 bases, and 2 bases lay outside the gene matches. Looked up from germline, CDR1 is SGDLS and CDR2 is YYNGEE. The CDR3 DNA reads TGTGCCAGCAGCGTAGCTACAGGGGCAGATACGCAGTATTTT. It is translated as CASSVATGADTQYF.

V gene TRBV19 combines with J gene TRBJ1-2, with 10 bases fitting TRBD1. V lost 3 bases and J lost 0; bases outside the gene matches: 7. Germline V CDR1 and CDR2: LNHDA, SQIVND (reference sequence). This CDR3 contains 17 residues. DNA of the CDR3: TGTGCCAGTAGTATGCTCCCGGGACAGGGGCCTAACTATGGCTACACCTTC. It yields the protein CASSMLPGQGPNYGYTF.

V usage is TRBV9 and J usage is TRBJ1-2; D remains unclear. The germline V gene has CDR1 SGDLS and CDR2 YYNGEE. The CDR3 is 12 residues long. Deletions cut 5 bases from V and 8 bases from J, with 13 bases between. DNA for the CDR3: TGTGCCAGCAGTGCTGGTGGGCGAGGCTACACCTTC. Translation: CASSAGGRGYTF.

Worth noting for this clone: A read error may produce the germline difference seen at one junction end. The chain carries TRBV29-1 and TRBJ2-3; 8 bases line up with TRBD2. From germline, CDR1 is SQVTM and CDR2 ANQGSEA. This CDR3 region has 14 residues. This chain's CDR3 is CSVEGTRGTDTQYF. The DNA of the CDR3 is TGCAGCGTGGAAGGGACTAGGGGCACAGATACGCAGTATTTT.

This rearrangement joins TRBV25-1 to TRBJ1-2; 7 positions agree with TRBD1. V gave up 6 bases and J gave up 7 bases; unmatched junction bases: 2. Per the germline V gene, CDR1 is MGHDK and CDR2 is SYGVNS. The CDR3 totals 11 residues. The CDR3 loop is CASRQGVGYTF. Written as DNA, the CDR3 is TGTGCCAGCAGGCAGGGGGTTGGCTACACCTTC.

The CDR3 nucleotides are TGCGCCAGCAGCTTGACTTTGGACGGGGGAAGAGATGGCTACACCTTC. Amino acids: CASSLTLDGGRDGYTF. This chain connects TRBV5-1 to TRBJ1-2; D may be TRBD1 (5 bases). The V end lost 1 base, the J end lost 6 bases, and 19 bases lay between the germline ends. CDR1 and CDR2 (germline): SGHRS, YFSETQ. The CDR3 extends over 16 amino acids.

The chain carries TRBV27 and TRBJ2-6, with D possibly TRBD1 on 6 matching bases. The CDR3 loop spans 15 amino acids. CDR1 and CDR2 from the germline V gene are MNHEY and SMNVEV (reference sequence). Trimming left V 7 bases short and J 0 bases short, with 10 bases between. The CDR3 DNA reads TGTGCCAGCACGGACAGATTCTCTGGGGCCAACGTCCTGACTTTC. Translated, it gives CASTDRFSGANVLTF.